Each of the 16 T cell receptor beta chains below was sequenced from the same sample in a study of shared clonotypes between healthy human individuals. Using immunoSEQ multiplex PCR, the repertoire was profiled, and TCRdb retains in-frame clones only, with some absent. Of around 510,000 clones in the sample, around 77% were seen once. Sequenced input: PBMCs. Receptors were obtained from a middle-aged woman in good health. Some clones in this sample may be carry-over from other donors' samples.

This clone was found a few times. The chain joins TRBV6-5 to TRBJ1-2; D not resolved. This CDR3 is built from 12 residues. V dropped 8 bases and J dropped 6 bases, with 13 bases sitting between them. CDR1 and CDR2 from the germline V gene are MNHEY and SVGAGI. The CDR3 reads CASGSALDGYTF. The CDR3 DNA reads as TGTGCCAGCGGGTCCGCCTTAGATGGCTACACCTTC.

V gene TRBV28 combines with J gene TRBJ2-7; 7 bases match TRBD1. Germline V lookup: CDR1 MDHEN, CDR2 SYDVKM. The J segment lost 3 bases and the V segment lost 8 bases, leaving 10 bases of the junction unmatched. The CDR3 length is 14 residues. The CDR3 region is CASSLQGDGYEQYF. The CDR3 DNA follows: TGTGCCAGCTCCCTCCAGGGGGACGGCTACGAGCAGTACTTC.

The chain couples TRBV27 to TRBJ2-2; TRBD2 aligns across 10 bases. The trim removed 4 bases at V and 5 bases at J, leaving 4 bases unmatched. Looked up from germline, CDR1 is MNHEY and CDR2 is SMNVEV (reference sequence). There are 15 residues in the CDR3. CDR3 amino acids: CASSWSSGSTGELFF. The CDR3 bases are TGTGCCAGCAGTTGGTCTAGCGGGAGTACCGGGGAGCTGTTTTTT.

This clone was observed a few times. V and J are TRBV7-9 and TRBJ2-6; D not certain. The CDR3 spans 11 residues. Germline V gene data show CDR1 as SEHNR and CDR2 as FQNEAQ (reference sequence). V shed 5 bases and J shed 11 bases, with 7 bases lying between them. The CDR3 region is CASSLSDVLTF. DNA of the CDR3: TGTGCCAGCAGCCTCAGCGACGTCCTGACTTTC.

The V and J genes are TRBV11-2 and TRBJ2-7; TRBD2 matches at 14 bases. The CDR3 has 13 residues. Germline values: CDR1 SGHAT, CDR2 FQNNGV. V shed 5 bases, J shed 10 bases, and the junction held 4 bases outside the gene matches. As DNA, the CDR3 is TGTGCCAGCAGCCCGGGACTAGCGGGAGACCAGTACTTC. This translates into CASSPGLAGDQYF.

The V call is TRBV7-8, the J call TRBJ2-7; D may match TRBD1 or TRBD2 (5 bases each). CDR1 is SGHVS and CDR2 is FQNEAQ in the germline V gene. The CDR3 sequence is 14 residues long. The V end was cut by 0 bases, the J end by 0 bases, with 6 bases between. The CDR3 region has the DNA TGTGCCAGCAGCTTAGCGGGGACCTCCTACGAGCAGTACTTC. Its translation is CASSLAGTSYEQYF.

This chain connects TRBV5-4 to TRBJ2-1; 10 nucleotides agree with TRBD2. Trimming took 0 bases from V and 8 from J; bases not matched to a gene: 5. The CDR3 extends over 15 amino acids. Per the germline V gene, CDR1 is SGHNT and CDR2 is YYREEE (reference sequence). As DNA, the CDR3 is TGTGCCAGCAGCTTGGAGGGACTAGCGACCGATGAGCAGTTCTTC. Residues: CASSLEGLATDEQFF.

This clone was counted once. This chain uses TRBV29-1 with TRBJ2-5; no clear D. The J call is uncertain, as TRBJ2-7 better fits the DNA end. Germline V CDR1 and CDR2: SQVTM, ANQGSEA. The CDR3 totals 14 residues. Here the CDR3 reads CSVELAGAAYEQYF. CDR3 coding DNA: TGCAGCGTTGAACTGGCAGGTGCAGCCTACGAGCAGTACTTC.

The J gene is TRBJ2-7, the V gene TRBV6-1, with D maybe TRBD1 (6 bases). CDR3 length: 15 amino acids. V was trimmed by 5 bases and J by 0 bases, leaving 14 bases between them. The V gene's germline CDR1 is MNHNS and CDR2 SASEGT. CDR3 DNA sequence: TGTGCCAGCAGTATCCTCGAGGACAGCTCCTACGAGCAGTACTTC. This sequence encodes CASSILEDSSYEQYF.

For the CDR3, the DNA is TGCGCCAGCAGCCAAGAGGCGAGGGTTTCCTCCTCCTACGAGCAGTACTTC. Its translation: CASSQEARVSSSYEQYF. V usage is TRBV4-1 and J usage is TRBJ2-7; TRBD2 is a possible D gene (5 bases). The CDR3 loop spans 17 amino acids. Trimming shortened V by 0 bases and J by 0 bases, and 15 bases separated the two germline ends. The germline V gene encodes CDR1 MGHRA and CDR2 YSYEKL.

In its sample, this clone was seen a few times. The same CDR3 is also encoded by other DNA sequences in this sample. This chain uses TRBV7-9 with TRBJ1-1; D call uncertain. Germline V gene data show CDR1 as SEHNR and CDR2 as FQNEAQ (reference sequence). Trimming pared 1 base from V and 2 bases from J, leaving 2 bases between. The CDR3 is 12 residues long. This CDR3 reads CASSLENTEAFF. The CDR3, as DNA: TGTGCCAGCAGCTTAGAAAACACTGAAGCTTTCTTT.

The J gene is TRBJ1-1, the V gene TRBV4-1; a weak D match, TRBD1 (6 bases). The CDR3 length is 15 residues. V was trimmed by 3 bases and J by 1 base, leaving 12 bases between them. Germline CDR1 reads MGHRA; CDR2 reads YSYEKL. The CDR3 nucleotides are TGCGCCAGCAGCCACCTGGACAGCGGGAACACTGAAGCTTTCTTT. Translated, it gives CASSHLDSGNTEAFF.

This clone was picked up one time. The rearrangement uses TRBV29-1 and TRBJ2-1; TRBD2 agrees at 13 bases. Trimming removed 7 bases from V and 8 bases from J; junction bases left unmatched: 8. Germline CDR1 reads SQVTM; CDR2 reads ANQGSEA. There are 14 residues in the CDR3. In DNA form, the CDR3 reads TGCAGCGGGTGGACTAGCGGGAGTGGGGATGAGCAGTTCTTC. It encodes CSGWTSGSGDEQFF.

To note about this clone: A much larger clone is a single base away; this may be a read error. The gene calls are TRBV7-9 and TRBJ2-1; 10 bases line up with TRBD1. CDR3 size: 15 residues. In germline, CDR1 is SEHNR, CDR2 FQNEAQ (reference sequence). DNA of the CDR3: TGTGCCAGCATGAGGGGACAGGGGCGATCCAATGGGCAGTTCTTC. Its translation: CASMRGQGRSNGQFF. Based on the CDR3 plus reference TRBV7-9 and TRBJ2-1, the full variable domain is DTGVSQNPRHKITKRGQNVTFRCDPISEHNRLYWYRQTLGQGPEFLTYFQNEAQLEKSRLLSDRFSAERPKGSFSTLEIQRTEQGDSAMYLCASMRGQGRSNGQFFGPGTRLTVL.

CDR3 coding DNA: TGCGCCAGCAGCTTAACCGGGGACAACTATGGCTACACCTTC. It specifies CASSLTGDNYGYTF. The rearrangement links TRBV5-1 to TRBJ1-2, with D maybe TRBD1 (5 bases). Between the trimmed V and J ends, which lost 2 bases and 2 bases, there was a span of 10 bases. The CDR3 totals 14 residues. Germline V gene lookup returns CDR1 SGHRS and CDR2 YFSETQ.

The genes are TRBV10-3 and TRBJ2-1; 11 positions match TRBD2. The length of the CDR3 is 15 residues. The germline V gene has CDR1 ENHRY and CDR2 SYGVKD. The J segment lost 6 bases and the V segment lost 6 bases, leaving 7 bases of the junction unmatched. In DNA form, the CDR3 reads TGTGCCATCAGCTCACTAGCGGGGGCTGGCAATGAGCAGTTCTTC. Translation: CAISSLAGAGNEQFF.